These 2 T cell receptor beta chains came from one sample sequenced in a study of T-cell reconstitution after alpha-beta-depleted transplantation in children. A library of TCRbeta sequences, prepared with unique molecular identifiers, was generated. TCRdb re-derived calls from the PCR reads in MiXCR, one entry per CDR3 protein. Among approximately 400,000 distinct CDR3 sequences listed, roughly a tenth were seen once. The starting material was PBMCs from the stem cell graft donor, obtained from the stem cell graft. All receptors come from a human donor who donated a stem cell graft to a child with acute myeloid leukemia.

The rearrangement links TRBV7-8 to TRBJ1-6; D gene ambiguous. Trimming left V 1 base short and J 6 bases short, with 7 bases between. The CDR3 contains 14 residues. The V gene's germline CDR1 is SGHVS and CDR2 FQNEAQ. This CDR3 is CASSLEASNSPLHF. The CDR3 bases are TGTGCCAGCAGCTTAGAAGCATCTAATTCACCCCTCCACTTT.

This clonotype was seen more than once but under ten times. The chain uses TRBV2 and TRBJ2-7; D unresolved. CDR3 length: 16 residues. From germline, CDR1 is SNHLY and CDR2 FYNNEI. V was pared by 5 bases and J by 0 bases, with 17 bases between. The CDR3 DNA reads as TGTGCCAGCAGTCCCCTCGACTCCTGGAACTCCTACGAGCAGTACGTC. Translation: CASSPLDSWNSYEQYV.